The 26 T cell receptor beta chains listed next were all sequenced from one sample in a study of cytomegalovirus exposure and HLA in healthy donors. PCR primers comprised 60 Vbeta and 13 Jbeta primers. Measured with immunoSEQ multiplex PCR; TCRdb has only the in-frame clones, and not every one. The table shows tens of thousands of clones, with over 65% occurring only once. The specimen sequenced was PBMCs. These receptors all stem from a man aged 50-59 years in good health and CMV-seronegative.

Here the CDR3 DNA reads TGTGCCATCGACAGGGACGGACCCACAGATACGCAGTATTTT. It encodes CAIDRDGPTDTQYF. This chain uses TRBV7-9 with TRBJ2-3; 7 bases line up with TRBD1. The CDR3 runs 14 residues. V was pared by 10 bases and J by 2 bases, with 9 bases of the junction left unmatched. Germline V CDR1 and CDR2: SEHNR, FQNEAQ (reference sequence). Full variable domain (rest looked up from reference TRBV7-9 and TRBJ2-3): DTGVSQNPRHKITKRGQNVTFRCDPISEHNRLYWYRQTLGQGPEFLTYFQNEAQLEKSRLLSDRFSAERPKGSFSTLEIQRTEQGDSAMYLCAIDRDGPTDTQYFGPGTRLTVL.

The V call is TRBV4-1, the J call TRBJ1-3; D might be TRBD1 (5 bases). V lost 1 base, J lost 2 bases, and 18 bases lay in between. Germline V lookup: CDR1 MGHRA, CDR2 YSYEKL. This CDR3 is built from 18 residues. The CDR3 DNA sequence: TGCGCCAGCAGCCAAGTTGATATGGGGTTCAGGGCTGGAAACACCATATATTTT. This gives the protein CASSQVDMGFRAGNTIYF.

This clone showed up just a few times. CDR3 loop: CASSPSMGGGYEQYF. DNA of the CDR3: TGTGCCAGCAGCCCGTCGATGGGGGGAGGGTACGAGCAGTACTTC. The J gene is TRBJ2-7, the V gene TRBV9; 7 bases line up with TRBD2. The junction had 11 bases not matched to a gene; V was cut back by 4 bases and J by 4 bases. The CDR3 covers 15 residues. From germline, CDR1 is SGDLS and CDR2 YYNGEE.

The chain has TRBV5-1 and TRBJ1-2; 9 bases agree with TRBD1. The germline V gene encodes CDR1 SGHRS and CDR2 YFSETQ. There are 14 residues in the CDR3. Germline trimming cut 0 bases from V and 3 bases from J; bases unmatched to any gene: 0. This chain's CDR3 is CASSLGQGDYGYTF. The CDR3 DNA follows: TGCGCCAGCAGCTTGGGACAGGGGGACTATGGCTACACCTTC.

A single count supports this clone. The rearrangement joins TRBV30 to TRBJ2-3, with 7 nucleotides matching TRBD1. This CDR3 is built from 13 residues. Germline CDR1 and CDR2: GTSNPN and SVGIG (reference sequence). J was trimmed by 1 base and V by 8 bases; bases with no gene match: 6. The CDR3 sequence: CARGTGGTDTQYF. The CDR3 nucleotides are TGTGCCCGGGGAACAGGGGGCACAGATACGCAGTATTTT.

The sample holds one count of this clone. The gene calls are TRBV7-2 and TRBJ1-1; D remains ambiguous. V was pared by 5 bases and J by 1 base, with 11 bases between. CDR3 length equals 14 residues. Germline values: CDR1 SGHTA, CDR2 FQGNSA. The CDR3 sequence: CASSIGSGNTEAFF. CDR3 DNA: TGTGCCAGCAGCATCGGTTCGGGGAACACTGAAGCTTTCTTT.

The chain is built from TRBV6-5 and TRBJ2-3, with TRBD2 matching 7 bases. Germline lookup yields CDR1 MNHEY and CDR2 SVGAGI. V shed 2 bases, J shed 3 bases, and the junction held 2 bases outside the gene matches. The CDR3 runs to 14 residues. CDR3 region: CASSYGGRTDTQYF. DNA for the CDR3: TGTGCCAGCAGTTACGGCGGGAGAACAGATACGCAGTATTTT.

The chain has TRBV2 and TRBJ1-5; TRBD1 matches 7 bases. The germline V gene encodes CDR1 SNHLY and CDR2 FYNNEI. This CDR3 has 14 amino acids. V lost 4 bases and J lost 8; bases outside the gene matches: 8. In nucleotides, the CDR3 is TGTGCCAGCAGTGGCCAGGGACAGTTCGAGCCCCAGCATTTT. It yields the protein CASSGQGQFEPQHF.

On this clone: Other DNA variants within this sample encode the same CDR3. The CDR3 loop reads CASSPGQGVQPQHF. Written as DNA, the CDR3 is TGTGCCAGTAGTCCGGGACAGGGAGTTCAGCCCCAGCATTTT. This chain uses TRBV19 with TRBJ1-5; 9 positions agree with TRBD1. Germline CDR1 and CDR2: LNHDA and SQIVND (reference sequence). V lost 5 bases and J lost 6; bases outside the gene matches: 5. This CDR3 is built from 14 residues.

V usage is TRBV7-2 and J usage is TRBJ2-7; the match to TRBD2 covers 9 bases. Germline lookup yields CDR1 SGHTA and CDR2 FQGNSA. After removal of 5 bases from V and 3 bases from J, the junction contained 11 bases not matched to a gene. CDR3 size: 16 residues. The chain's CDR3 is CASSRRLAEGYYEQYF. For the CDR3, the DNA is TGTGCCAGCAGCAGACGACTAGCGGAGGGGTACTACGAGCAGTACTTC.

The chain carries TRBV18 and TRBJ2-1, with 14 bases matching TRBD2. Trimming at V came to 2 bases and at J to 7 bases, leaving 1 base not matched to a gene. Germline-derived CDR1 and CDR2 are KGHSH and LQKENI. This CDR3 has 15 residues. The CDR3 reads CASSPGLAGGNEQFF. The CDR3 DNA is TGTGCCAGCTCACCAGGACTAGCGGGAGGTAATGAGCAGTTCTTC.

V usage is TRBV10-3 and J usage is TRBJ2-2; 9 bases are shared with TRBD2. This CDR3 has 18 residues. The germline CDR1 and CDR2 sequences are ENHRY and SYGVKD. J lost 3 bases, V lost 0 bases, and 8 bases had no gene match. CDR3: CAISESPSSGDHTGELFF. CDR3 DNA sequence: TGTGCCATCAGTGAGTCTCCTTCTAGCGGGGACCACACCGGGGAGCTGTTTTTT.

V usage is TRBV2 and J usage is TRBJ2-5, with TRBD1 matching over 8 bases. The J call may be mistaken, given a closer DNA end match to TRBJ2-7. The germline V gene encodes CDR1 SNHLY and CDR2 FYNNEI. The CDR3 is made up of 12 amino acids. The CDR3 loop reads CATSDREVEQYF. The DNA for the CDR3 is TGTGCCACCTCGGACAGGGAGGTCGAGCAGTACTTC.

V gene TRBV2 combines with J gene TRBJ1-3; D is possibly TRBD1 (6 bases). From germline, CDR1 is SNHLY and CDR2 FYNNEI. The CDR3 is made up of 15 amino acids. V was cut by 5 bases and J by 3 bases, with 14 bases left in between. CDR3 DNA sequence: TGTGCCAGCAGTTCAGGGGAAGGGGTTGGAAACACCATATATTTT. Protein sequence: CASSSGEGVGNTIYF.

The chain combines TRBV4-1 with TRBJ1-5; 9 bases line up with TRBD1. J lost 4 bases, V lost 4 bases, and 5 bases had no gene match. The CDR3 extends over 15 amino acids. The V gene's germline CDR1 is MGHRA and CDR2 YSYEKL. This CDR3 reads CASSLQGAGNQPQHF. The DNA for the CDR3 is TGCGCCAGCAGCCTACAGGGGGCGGGTAATCAGCCCCAGCATTTT.

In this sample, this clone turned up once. The CDR3 region is CAWSVRGGRVDEKLFF. The CDR3 DNA reads as TGTGCCTGGAGTGTACGCGGCGGCAGGGTCGATGAAAAACTGTTTTTT. The chain employs TRBV30 and TRBJ1-4; D possibly corresponds to TRBD1 (5 bases). CDR1 is GTSNPN and CDR2 is SVGIG in the germline V gene (reference sequence). V lost 0 bases and J lost 6, with 17 bases in between. The CDR3 runs 16 residues.

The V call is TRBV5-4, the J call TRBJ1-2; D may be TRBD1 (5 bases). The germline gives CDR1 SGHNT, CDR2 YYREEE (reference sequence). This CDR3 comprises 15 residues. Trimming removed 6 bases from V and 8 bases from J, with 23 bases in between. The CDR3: CASTRGETGRKGYTF. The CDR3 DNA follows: TGTGCCAGCACCCGGGGGGAGACCGGCCGAAAGGGCTACACCTTC.

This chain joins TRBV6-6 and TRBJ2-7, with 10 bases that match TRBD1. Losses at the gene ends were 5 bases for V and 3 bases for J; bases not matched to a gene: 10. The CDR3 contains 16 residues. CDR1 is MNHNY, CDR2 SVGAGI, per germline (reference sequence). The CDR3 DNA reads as TGTGCCAGCAGTCTCTCGGGGGGACAGGGGTACTACGAGCAGTACTTC. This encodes CASSLSGGQGYYEQYF.

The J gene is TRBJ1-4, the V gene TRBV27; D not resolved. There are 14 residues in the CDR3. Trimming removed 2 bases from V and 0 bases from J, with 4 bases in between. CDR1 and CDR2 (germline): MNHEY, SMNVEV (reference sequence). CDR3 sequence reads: CASSLIATNEKLFF. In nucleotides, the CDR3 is TGTGCCAGCAGTTTAATCGCAACTAATGAAAAACTGTTTTTT.

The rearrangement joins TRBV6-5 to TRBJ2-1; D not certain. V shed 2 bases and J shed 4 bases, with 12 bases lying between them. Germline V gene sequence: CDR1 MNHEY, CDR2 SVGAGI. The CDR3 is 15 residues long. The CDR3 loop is CASSYKSVSYNEQFF. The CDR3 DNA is TGTGCCAGCAGTTACAAATCCGTCTCGTACAATGAGCAGTTCTTC.

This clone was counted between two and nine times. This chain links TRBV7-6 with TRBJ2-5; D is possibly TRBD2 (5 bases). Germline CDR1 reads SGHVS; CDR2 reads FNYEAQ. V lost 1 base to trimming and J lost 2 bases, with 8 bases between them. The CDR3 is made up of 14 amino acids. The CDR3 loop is CASSLVRGQETQYF. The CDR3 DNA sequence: TGTGCCAGCAGCTTAGTACGGGGACAAGAGACCCAGTACTTC.

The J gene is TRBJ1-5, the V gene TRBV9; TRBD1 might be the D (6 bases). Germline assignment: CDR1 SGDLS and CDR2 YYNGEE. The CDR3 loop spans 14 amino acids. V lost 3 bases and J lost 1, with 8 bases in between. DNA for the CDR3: TGTGCCAGCAGCGAGCAGGGGAGCAATCAGCCCCAGCATTTT. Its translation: CASSEQGSNQPQHF.

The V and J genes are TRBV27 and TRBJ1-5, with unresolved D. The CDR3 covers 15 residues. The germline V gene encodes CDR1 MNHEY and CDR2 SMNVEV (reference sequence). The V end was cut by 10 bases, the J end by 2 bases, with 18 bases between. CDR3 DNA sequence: TGTGCCATCCCCAGGCGACGGTGGGGCAATCAGCCCCAGCATTTT. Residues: CAIPRRRWGNQPQHF.

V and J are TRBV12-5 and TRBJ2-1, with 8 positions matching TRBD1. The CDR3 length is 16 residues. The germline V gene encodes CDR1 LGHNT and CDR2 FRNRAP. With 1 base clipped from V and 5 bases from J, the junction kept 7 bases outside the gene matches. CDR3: CASGLEGQDDDNEQFF. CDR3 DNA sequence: TGTGCTAGTGGTTTGGAGGGACAGGACGATGACAATGAGCAGTTCTTC. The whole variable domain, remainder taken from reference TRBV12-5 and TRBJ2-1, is DARVTQTPRHKVTEMGQEVTMRCQPILGHNTVFWYRQTMMQGLELLAYFRNRAPLDDSGMPKDRFSAEMPDATLATLKIQPSEPRDSAVYFCASGLEGQDDDNEQFFGPGTRLTVL.

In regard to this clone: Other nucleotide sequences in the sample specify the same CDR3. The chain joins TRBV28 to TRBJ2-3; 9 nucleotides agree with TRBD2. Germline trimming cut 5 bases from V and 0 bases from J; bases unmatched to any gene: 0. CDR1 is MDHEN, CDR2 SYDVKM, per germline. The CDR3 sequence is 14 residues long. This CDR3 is CASSLAGSTDTQYF. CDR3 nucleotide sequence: TGTGCCAGCAGTCTAGCGGGGAGCACAGATACGCAGTATTTT.

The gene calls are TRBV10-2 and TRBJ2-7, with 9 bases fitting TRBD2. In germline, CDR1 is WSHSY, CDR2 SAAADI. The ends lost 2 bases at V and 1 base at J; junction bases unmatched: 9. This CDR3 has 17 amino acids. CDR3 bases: TGCGCCAGCAGTGAGGGTAGCGGGAGAAGGCTATCCTACGAGCAGTACTTC. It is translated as CASSEGSGRRLSYEQYF.